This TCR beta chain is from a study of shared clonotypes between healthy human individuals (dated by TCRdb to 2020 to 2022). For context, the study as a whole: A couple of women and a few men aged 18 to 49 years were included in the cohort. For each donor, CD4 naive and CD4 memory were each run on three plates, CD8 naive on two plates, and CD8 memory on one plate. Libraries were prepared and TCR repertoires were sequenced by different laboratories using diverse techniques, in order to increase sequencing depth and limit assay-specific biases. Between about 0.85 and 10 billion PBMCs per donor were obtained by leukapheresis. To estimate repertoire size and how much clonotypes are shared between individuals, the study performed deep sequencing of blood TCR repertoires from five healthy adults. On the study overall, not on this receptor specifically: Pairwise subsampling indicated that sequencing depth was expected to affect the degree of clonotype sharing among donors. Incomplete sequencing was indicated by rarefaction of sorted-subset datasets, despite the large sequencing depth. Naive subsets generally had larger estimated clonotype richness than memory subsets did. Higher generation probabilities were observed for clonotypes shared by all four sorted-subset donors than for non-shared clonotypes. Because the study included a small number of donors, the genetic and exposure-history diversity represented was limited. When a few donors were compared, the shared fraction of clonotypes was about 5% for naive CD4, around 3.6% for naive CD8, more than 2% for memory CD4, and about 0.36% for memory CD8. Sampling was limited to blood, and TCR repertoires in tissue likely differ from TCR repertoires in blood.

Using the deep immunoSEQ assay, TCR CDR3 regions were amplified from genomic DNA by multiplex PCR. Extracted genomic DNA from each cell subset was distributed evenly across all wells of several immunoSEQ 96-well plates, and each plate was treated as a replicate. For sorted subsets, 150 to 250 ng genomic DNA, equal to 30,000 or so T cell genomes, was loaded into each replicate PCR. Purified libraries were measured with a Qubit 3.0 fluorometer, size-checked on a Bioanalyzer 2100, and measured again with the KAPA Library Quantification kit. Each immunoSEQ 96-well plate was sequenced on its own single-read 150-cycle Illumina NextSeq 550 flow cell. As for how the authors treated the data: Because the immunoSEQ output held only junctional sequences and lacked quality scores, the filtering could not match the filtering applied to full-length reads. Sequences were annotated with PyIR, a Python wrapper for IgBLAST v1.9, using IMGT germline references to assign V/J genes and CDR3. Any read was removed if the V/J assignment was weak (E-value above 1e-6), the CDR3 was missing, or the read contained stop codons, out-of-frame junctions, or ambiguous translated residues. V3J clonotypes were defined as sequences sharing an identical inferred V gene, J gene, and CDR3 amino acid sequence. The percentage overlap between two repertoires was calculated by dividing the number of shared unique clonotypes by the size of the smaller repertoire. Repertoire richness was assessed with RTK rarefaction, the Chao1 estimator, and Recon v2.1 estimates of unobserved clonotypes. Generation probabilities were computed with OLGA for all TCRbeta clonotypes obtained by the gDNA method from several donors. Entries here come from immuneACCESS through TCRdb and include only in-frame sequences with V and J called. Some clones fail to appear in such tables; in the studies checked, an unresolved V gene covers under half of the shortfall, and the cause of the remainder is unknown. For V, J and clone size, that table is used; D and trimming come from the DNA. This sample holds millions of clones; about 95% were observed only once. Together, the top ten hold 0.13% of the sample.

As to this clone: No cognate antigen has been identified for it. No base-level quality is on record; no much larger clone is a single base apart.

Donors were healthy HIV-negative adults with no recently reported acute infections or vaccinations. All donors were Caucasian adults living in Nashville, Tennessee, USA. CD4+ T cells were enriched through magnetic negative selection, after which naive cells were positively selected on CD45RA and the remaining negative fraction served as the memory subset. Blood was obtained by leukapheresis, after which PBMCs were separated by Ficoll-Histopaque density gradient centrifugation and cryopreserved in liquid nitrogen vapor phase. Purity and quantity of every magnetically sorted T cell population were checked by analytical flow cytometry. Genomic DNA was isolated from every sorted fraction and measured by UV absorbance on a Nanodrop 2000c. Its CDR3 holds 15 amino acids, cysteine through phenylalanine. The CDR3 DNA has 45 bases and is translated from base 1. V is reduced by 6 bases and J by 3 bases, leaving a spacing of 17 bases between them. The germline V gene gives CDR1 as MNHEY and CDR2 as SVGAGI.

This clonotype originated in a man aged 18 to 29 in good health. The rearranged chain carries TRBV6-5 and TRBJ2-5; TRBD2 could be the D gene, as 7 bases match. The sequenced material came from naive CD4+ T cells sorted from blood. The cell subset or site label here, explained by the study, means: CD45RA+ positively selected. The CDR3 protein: CASRGAGTKKETQYF. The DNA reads TGTGCCAGCAGGGGGGCTGGGACTAAAAAAGAGACCCAGTACTTC.